This T cell receptor (beta chain) was obtained from a study of T-cell reconstitution after alpha-beta-depleted transplantation in children. This clonotype appeared many times. Library preparation (for TCRbeta) was performed with unique molecular identifiers. MiXCR was run by TCRdb on the PCR reads, yielding one entry per CDR3 protein. The sample has about 610,000 distinct CDR3 sequences, roughly a tenth seen once; the top ten hold less than 5%. V shed 1 base and J shed 4 bases, with 19 bases lying between them. From germline, CDR1 is SQVTM and CDR2 ANQGSEA. The CDR3 sequence is 16 residues long. V usage is TRBV29-1 and J usage is TRBJ2-5, with D possibly TRBD2 on 7 matching bases. Sequencing was performed on PBMCs from the stem cell graft donor, taken from the stem cell graft. This receptor was obtained from a human donor who donated a stem cell graft to a child with acute myeloid leukemia. This CDR3 is CSVEVGARGGSETQYF. The DNA for the CDR3 is TGCAGCGTTGAAGTAGGGGCCAGGGGAGGGTCAGAGACCCAGTACTTC.